The present T cell receptor beta chain was sequenced within a study of TIL therapy for anti-PD-1-resistant metastatic lung cancer (dated by TCRdb to the early 2020s). Notes on the research overall: Before any PD-1/PD-L1 blockade was given, tumors were harvested, nivolumab was then administered, and patients who progressed went on to receive lymphodepletion, an infusion of expanded TIL, and IL-2. Across the cohort, whole-exome sequencing showed a median non-synonymous tumor mutation burden of less than 1.7 mutations per megabase. A median age of approximately 50 years (range about 38-75) and a median tumor PD-L1 proportion score of 6% were recorded among enrolled patients. The cohort was predominantly lung adenocarcinoma, with four EGFR-mutant and two ALK-rearranged tumors, and half of patients were current or former smokers. T cell receptor beta sequencing of tumor and peripheral blood served to follow clonotypes across the tumor, the expanded TIL product, and serial blood samples. General study outcomes and caveats: The baseline peripheral repertoire was partially replaced by infused TIL clonotypes, which then decayed over months, and no apparent association between persistence and response was found. The study protocol defined all tumor marker inferences as exploratory. The cohort was highly selected, with more treatment-naive, never-smoker and oncogene-addicted patients than typical, limiting generalizability.

TCR beta CDR3 regions were amplified from genomic DNA with the immunoSEQ v3 hsTCRB kit using bias-controlled multiplex PCR. The TCR libraries were sequenced on an Illumina NextSeq 500 to approximately 2 million read pairs for survey level or about 5-6.5 million read pairs for deep level. In the original analysis: The immunoSEQ Analyzer software assigned V, D and J genes, filtered out non-productive sequences, and reported clonality. Repertoires were compared using productive Simpson clonality and Morisita overlap index of productive TRB rearrangements between infused TIL and blood. Absolute clonotype counts in blood were estimated by multiplying the lymphocyte count by the CD3+ fraction and by the productive frequency of the clone. Held by TCRdb, this immuneACCESS table contains in-frame sequences only and omits some clones. Under half of the omission traces to an unresolved V gene where checked; the cause of the rest is unknown. V and J calls and clone size follow that table, whereas D and trimming were derived from the DNA. The sample includes around 20,000 clones, with 75% to 80% observed a single time. Jointly, the top ten make up around 7% of the sample.

The CDR3 contains 15 residues, cysteine and phenylalanine counted. Of all the DNA, just the CDR3 is kept, 45 bases in frame from base 1. Based on the germline V gene (reference sequence), the CDR1 and CDR2 sequences are WNHNN and SYGVQD. A distance of 11 bases separates the germline ends of V and J, which lose 5 bases and 0 bases respectively. A note on this clone: Its antigen target is currently unknown. No base quality values were provided; no much bigger clone lies one nucleotide off.

The time point label here, explained by the study, means: pre-treatment sample, taken before nivolumab and TIL therapy. A phase I trial run at two centers enrolled adults with stage 4 NSCLC between 2017 and early 2020. Samples were obtained from a single-arm, open-label phase I trial in which tumor-infiltrating lymphocyte therapy with nivolumab was evaluated in advanced non-small cell lung cancer. Blood mononuclear cells from EDTA tubes were separated on a Ficoll gradient and snap-frozen as pellets, and DNA was extracted from the cells using a Qiagen mini-prep kit. This specimen was blood, taken at baseline. The origin of this receptor is a person aged 25-85 years with non-small cell lung cancer. The V and J segments used are TRBV10-1 and TRBJ2-1; TRBD2 might be the D gene, on 6 matching bases. The CDR3 here reads CASSPKRVSYNEQFF. The DNA is TGCGCCAGCAGTCCAAAGCGGGTCTCCTACAATGAGCAGTTCTTC.